This T cell receptor (beta chain) came from a study of T cell repertoires in cytomegalovirus infection. As for the study in general: Evidence of both CMV infection and a matching HLA type came from public TCR beta signatures. Study results and limitations: There were HLA-C-restricted CMV-specific TCR beta clonotypes dominating the ex vivo response. There were carriers of CMV plus the relevant HLA, and cumulative public TCR beta family frequency identified them.

Each CDR3 protein gets one entry after TCRdb re-called the reads with MiXCR. The table includes more than 500,000 distinct CDR3 sequences, 15% to 20% detected once. This clonotype was counted at least ten times. The antigen is not known. This clonotype was sampled from a human donor in good health (CMV status not recorded). Some clones in this sample may be carry-over from other donors' samples. The material sequenced was CD8+ T cells from PBMCs.

The CDR3: CSVDAGTSTDTQYF. Here the CDR3 DNA reads TGCAGCGTTGATGCCGGGACTAGCACAGATACGCAGTATTTT. The chain employs TRBV29-1 and TRBJ2-3; a possible D gene is TRBD2 (6 bases). V dropped 3 bases and J dropped 0 bases, with 10 bases sitting between them. This CDR3 is 14 amino acids long. Germline-derived CDR1 and CDR2 are SQVTM and ANQGSEA.